This T cell receptor (beta chain) is from a study of radiotherapy plus CTLA-4 blockade in lung cancer. Study-level results: Best predicting response, reportedly, were early blood T cell clone dynamics, with interferon-beta. Following radiotherapy plus ipilimumab, tumor-derived TCR clones expanded in the blood.

V lost 4 bases to trimming and J lost 5 bases; unmatched junction nucleotides: 3. The germline V gene encodes CDR1 MNHEY and CDR2 SVGAGI. The CDR3 is 15 amino acids. Profiled with immunoSEQ multiplex PCR; TCRdb holds only in-frame clones, not every one. The sample has around 65,000 clones, 77% seen once. This clone came up a few times. Its antigen remains unknown. The study gave focal radiation plus ipilimumab CTLA-4 blockade to patients with chemo-refractory metastatic non-small-cell lung cancer. The sequences come from peripheral blood, collected from a patient treated with radiotherapy plus ipilimumab. The chain employs TRBV6-5 and TRBJ2-5; 14 bases map to TRBD2. The TCR sequence derives from a human donor with non-small cell lung cancer who had a complete response to radiotherapy plus ipilimumab. For the CDR3, the DNA is TGTGCCAGCAGTTCAGGACTAGCGGGAGGCGAGACCCAGTACTTC. As protein: CASSSGLAGGETQYF.